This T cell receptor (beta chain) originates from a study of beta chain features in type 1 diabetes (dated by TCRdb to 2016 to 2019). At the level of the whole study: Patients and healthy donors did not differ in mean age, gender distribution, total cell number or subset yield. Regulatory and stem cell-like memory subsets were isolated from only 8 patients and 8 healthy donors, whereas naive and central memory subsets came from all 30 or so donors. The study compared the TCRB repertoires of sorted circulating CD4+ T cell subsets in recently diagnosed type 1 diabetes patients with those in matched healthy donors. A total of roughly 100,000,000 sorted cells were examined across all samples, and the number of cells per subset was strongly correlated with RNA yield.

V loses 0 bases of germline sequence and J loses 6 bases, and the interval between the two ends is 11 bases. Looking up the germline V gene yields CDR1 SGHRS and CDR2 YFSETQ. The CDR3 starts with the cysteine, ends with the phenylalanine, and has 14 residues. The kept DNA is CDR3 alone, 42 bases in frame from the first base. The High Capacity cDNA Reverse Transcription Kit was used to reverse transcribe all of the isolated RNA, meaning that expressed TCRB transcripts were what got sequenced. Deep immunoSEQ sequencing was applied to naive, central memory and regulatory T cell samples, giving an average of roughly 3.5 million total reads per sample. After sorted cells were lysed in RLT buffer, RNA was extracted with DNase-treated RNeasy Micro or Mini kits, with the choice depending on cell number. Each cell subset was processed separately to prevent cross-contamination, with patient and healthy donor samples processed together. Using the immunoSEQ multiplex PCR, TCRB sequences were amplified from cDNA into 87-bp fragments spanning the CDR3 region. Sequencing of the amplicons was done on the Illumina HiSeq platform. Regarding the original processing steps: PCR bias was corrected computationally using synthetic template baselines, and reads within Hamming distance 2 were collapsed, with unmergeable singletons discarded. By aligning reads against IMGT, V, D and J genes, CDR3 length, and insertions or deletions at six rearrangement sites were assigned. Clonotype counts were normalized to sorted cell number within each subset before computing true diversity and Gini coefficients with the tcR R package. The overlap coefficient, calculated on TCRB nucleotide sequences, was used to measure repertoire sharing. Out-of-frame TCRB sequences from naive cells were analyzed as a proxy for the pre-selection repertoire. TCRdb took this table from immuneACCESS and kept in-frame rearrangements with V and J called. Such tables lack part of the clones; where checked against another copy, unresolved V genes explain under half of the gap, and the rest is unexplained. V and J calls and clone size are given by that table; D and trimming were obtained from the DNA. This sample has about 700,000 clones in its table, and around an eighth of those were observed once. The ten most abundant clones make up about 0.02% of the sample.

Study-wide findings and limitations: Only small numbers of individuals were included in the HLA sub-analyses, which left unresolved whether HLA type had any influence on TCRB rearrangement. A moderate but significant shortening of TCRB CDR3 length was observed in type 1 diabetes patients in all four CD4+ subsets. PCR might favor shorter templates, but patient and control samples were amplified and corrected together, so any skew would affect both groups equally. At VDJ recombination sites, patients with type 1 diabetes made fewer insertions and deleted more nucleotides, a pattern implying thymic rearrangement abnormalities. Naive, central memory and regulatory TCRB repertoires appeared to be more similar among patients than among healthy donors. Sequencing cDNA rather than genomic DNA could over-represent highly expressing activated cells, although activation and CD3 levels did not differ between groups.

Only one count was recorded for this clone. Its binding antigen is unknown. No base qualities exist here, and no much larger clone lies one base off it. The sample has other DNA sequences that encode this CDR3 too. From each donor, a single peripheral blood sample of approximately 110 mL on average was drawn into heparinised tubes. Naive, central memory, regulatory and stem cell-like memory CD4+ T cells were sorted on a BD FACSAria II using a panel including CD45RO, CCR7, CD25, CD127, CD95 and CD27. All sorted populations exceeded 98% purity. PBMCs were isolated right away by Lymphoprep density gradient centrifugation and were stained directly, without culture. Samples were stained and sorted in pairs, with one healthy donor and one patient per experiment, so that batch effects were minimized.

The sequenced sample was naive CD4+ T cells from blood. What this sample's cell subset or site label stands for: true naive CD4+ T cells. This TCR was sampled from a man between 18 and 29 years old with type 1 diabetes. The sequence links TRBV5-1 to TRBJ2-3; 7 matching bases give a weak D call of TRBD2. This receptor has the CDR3 CASSLGTAGDTQYF. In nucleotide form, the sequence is TGCGCCAGCAGCTTGGGGACAGCGGGGGATACGCAGTATTTT.